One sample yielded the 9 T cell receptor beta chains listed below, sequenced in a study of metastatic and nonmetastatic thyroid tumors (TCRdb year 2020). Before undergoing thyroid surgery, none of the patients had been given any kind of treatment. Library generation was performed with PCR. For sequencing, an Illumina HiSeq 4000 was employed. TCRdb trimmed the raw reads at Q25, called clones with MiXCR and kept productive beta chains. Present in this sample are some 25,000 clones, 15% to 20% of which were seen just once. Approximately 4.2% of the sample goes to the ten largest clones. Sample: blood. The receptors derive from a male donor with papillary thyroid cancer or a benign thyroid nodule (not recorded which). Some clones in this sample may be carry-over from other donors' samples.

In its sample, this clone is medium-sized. As DNA, the CDR3 is TGTGCCAGCAGGCCCGGGACAGGGCTCACCGGGGAGCTGTTTTTT. It yields the protein CASRPGTGLTGELFF. The chain combines TRBV2 with TRBJ2-2; 9 bases fit TRBD1. Germline values: CDR1 SNHLY, CDR2 FYNNEI. CDR3 length equals 15 residues. The V segment lost 6 bases and the J segment 4 bases; nucleotides outside the gene matches: 6.

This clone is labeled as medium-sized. CDR3 in DNA: TGTGCCAGCAGGGGGGGGTCTCAAATTCCACCCTACGAGCAGTACTTC. Its translation is CASRGGSQIPPYEQYF. The chain uses TRBV6-1 and TRBJ2-7; 7 positions match TRBD2. CDR3 length equals 16 residues. Germline loops: CDR1 MNHNS, CDR2 SASEGT. Trimming at V came to 6 bases and at J to 2 bases, leaving 13 bases not matched to a gene.

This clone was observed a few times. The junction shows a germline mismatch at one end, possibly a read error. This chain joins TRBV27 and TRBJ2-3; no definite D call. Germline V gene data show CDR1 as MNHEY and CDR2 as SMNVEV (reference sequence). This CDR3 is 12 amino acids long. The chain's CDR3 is CASSSYADTHYF. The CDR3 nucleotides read TGTGCCAGCAGCTCGTATGCAGATACGCATTATTTT.

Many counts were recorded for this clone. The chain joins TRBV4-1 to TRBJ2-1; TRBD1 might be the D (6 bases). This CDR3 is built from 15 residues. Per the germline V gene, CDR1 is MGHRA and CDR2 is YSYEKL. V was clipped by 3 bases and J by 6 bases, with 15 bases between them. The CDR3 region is CASSHRQEALNEQFF. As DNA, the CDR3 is TGCGCCAGCAGCCATAGACAGGAAGCTCTCAATGAGCAGTTCTTC.

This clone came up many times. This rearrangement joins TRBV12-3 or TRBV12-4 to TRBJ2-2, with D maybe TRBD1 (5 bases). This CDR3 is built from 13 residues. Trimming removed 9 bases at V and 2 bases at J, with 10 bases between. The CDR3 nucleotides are TGTGCCAGTCGGACACCTAACACCGGGGAGCTGTTTTTT. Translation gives CASRTPNTGELFF.

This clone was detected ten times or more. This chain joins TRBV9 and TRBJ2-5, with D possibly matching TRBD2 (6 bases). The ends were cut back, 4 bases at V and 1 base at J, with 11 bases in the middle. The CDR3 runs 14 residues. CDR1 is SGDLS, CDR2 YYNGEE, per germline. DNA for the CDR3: TGTGCCAGCAGCCTGGGGGGACTCCAAGAGACCCAGTACTTC. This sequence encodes CASSLGGLQETQYF.

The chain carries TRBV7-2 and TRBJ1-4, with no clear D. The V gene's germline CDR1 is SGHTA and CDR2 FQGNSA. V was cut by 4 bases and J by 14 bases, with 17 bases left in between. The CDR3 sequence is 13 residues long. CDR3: CASSSRQWGNLFF. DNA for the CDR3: TGTGCCAGCAGCTCCCGGCAGTGGGGAAACCTGTTTTTT.

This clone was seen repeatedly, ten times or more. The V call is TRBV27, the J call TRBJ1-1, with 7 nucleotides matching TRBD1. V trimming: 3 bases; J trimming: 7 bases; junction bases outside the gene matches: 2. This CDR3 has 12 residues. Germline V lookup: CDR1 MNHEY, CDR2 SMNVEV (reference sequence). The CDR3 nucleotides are TGTGCCAGCAGTTTTGACAGGGTTGAAGCTTTCTTT. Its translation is CASSFDRVEAFF.

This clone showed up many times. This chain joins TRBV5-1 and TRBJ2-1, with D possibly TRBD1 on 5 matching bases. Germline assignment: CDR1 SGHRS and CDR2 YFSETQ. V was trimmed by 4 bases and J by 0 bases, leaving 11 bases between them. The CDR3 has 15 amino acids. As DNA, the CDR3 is TGCGCCAGCAGCCGGAGACAGAGCTCCTACAATGAGCAGTTCTTC. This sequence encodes CASSRRQSSYNEQFF.